Shown below are 14 T cell receptor beta chains from a single sample sequenced in a study of radiotherapy plus CTLA-4 blockade in lung cancer. Produced via immunoSEQ multiplex PCR; TCRdb's table is partial and in-frame only. The data show some 66,000 clones, around 86% seen once. The sequencing used peripheral blood, collected from a patient treated with radiotherapy plus ipilimumab. The source of these receptors is a human donor with non-small cell lung cancer who had a partial response to radiotherapy plus ipilimumab.

The chain is built from TRBV2 and TRBJ1-5; D may be TRBD1 (5 bases). The CDR3 is 15 residues long. Trimming left V 6 bases short and J 2 bases short, with 14 bases between. Looked up from germline, CDR1 is SNHLY and CDR2 is FYNNEI. In DNA, the CDR3 is TGTGCCAGCAGACTGGAGGGACGGGGCAATCAGCCCCAGCATTTT. Its translation is CASRLEGRGNQPQHF.

The chain links TRBV30 to TRBJ2-7; TRBD2 aligns across 9 bases. The ends lost 2 bases at V and 2 bases at J; junction bases unmatched: 13. CDR1 and CDR2 (germline): GTSNPN, SVGIG (reference sequence). The CDR3 is 17 amino acids. The CDR3 DNA reads as TGTGCCTGGAGTCCACCCCCAAGACTAGCGGTCACCTACGAGCAGTACTTC. The encoded protein is CAWSPPPRLAVTYEQYF. The entire variable domain, with the rest obtained from reference TRBV30 and TRBJ2-7, is as follows: SQTIHQWPATLVQPVGSPLSLECTVEGTSNPNLYWYRQAAGRGLQLLFYSVGIGQISSEVPQNLSASRPQDRQFILSSKKLLLSDSGFYLCAWSPPPRLAVTYEQYFGPGTRLTVT.

V gene TRBV7-8 combines with J gene TRBJ2-7, with a weak D call TRBD2 (6 bases). The ends were cut back, 5 bases at V and 6 bases at J, with 14 bases in the middle. Germline V CDR1 and CDR2: SGHVS, FQNEAQ. The CDR3 sequence is 13 residues long. The chain's CDR3 is CASSLTRGLEQYF. The CDR3 coding sequence is TGTGCCAGCAGCCTTACTAGGGGACTCGAGCAGTACTTC.

V and J are TRBV7-2 and TRBJ2-3; perhaps TRBD2 as D (6 bases). The CDR3 spans 16 residues. The V gene lost 3 bases and the J gene lost 0 bases, with 13 bases spanning the gap. Looked up from germline, CDR1 is SGHTA and CDR2 is FQGNSA. CDR3 loop: CASSLSGASSTDTQYF. The CDR3 DNA is TGTGCCAGCAGCTTGTCGGGAGCATCGAGCACAGATACGCAGTATTTT.

The chain recombines TRBV9 with TRBJ1-4; 9 bases fit TRBD1. Looked up from germline, CDR1 is SGDLS and CDR2 is YYNGEE. Trimming took 4 bases from V and 10 from J; bases not matched to a gene: 23. The CDR3 is 19 residues long. CDR3 region: CASSLNWGGQGDLLVKLFF. DNA for the CDR3: TGTGCCAGCAGCTTGAATTGGGGGGGACAGGGAGATCTACTGGTAAAACTGTTTTTT.

J is TRBJ2-5 and V is TRBV30; D is possibly TRBD2 (6 bases). The CDR3 covers 13 residues. CDR1 GTSNPN and CDR2 SVGIG come from the germline V gene (reference sequence). V was clipped by 0 bases and J by 3 bases, with 8 bases between them. The CDR3 reads CAWSVGLKETQYF. The CDR3 nucleotides are TGTGCCTGGAGTGTAGGACTAAAAGAGACCCAGTACTTC.

The V gene is TRBV5-1, the J gene TRBJ2-1; 8 bases agree with TRBD1. The V segment lost 3 bases and the J segment 9 bases; nucleotides outside the gene matches: 17. Germline CDR1 and CDR2: SGHRS and YFSETQ. CDR3 length: 17 residues. CDR3 loop: CASSSILDRAGSGEQFF. As DNA, the CDR3 is TGCGCCAGCAGCTCAATTCTGGACAGGGCCGGAAGCGGTGAGCAGTTCTTC. The entire variable domain, with the rest obtained from reference TRBV5-1 and TRBJ2-1, is as follows: KAGVTQTPRYLIKTRGQQVTLSCSPISGHRSVSWYQQTPGQGLQFLFEYFSETQRNKGNFPGRFSGRQFSNSRSEMNVSTLELGDSALYLCASSSILDRAGSGEQFFGPGTRLTVL.

The rearrangement links TRBV18 to TRBJ2-3, with 14 positions matching TRBD2. Germline values: CDR1 KGHSH, CDR2 LQKENI. V shed 4 bases, J shed 6 bases, and the junction held 9 bases outside the gene matches. The CDR3 is 17 amino acids. CDR3 DNA: TGTGCCAGCTCACTTAGACTAGCGGGAGGGCCCCTGGATACGCAGTATTTT. Encoded protein: CASSLRLAGGPLDTQYF.

The chain is built from TRBV6-1 and TRBJ1-5; D possibly corresponds to TRBD1 (5 bases). This CDR3 comprises 13 residues. CDR1 MNHNS and CDR2 SASEGT come from the germline V gene. Trimming took off 5 bases at V and 6 bases at J, with 11 bases between the two ends. The CDR3, as DNA: TGTGCCAGCAGTCCAGGGTTGAGTCAGCCCCAGCATTTT. Its protein is CASSPGLSQPQHF.

This chain joins TRBV11-2 and TRBJ1-1; 9 nucleotides match TRBD1. CDR1 is SGHAT and CDR2 is FQNNGV in the germline V gene. Unmatched junction bases numbered 6, after V lost 5 bases and J lost 5 bases. The CDR3 covers 14 residues. The CDR3 protein is CASSVRQGGTEAFF. The DNA of the CDR3 is TGTGCCAGCAGCGTAAGACAGGGGGGAACTGAAGCTTTCTTT. Filled out from reference TRBV11-2 and TRBJ1-1, the complete variable domain reads EAGVAQSPRYKIIEKRQSVAFWCNPISGHATLYWYQQILGQGPKLLIQFQNNGVVDDSQLPKDRFSAERLKGVDSTLKIQPAKLEDSAVYLCASSVRQGGTEAFFGQGTRLTVV.

The chain is built from TRBV10-1 and TRBJ2-1; the D gene is possibly TRBD2 (5 bases). Trimming removed 2 bases at V and 4 bases at J, with 6 bases between. CDR3 length: 13 residues. The germline gives CDR1 WNHNN, CDR2 SYGVQD (reference sequence). CDR3 region: CASSEGEYNEQFF. CDR3 DNA: TGCGCCAGCAGTGAGGGGGAGTACAATGAGCAGTTCTTC.

The chain combines TRBV5-4 with TRBJ2-7, with TRBD2 matching 9 bases. The J segment lost 9 bases and the V segment lost 3 bases, leaving 10 bases of the junction unmatched. Germline V CDR1 and CDR2: SGHNT, YYREEE (reference sequence). The CDR3 covers 14 residues. CDR3 region: CASSSGTSYNVQYF. CDR3 DNA: TGTGCCAGCAGCTCCGGGACTAGCTATAATGTGCAGTACTTC. The variable domain in full, completed from reference TRBV5-4 and TRBJ2-7, reads ETGVTQSPTHLIKTRGQQVTLRCSSQSGHNTVSWYQQALGQGPQFIFQYYREEENGRGNFPPRFSGLQFPNYSSELNVNALELDDSALYLCASSSGTSYNVQYFGPGTRLTVT.

The chain has TRBV27 and TRBJ2-5; 11 positions match TRBD2. Losses at the gene ends were 8 bases for V and 4 bases for J; bases not matched to a gene: 3. The CDR3 spans 13 residues. From germline, CDR1 is MNHEY and CDR2 SMNVEV (reference sequence). Here the CDR3 reads CASSGTSGETQYF. CDR3 DNA sequence: TGTGCCAGCTCGGGGACTAGCGGAGAGACCCAGTACTTC.

The chain carries TRBV19 and TRBJ2-3; 12 bases align to TRBD2. The trim removed 4 bases at V and 5 bases at J, leaving 7 bases unmatched. Germline CDR1 is LNHDA and CDR2 is SQIVND (reference sequence). The CDR3 has 16 amino acids. CDR3 residues: CASSTRLAGGIDTQYF. As DNA, the CDR3 is TGTGCCAGTAGTACCCGTCTAGCGGGAGGGATAGATACGCAGTATTTT.